This T cell receptor (beta chain) was documented in a study of cytomegalovirus exposure and HLA in healthy donors. A remark on this clone: Antigen unknown.

Amplification used 60 Vbeta primers and 13 Jbeta primers. Libraries were prepared by immunoSEQ multiplex PCR; TCRdb keeps only in-frame clonotypes and omits some of them. The profile shows about 120,000 clones, roughly 80% of them singletons. Study outcomes and limitations: By a later analysis, the bulk of CMV-associated TCR beta chains appeared HLA-restricted. From TCR beta sequences, most subjects' HLA-A and HLA-B alleles were reportedly predicted accurately. TCR beta V segments were, for the most part, productive about 87% or about 30% of the time in an earlier analysis. In a later analysis, V- and J-gene trimming of beta chains associated with a DCLRE1C missense variant, replicated independently.

The CDR3 loop spans 15 amino acids. Trimming cost V 5 bases and J 6 bases; bases outside gene matches: 11. Germline assignment: CDR1 SGHNT and CDR2 YYREEE (reference sequence). The sequence derives from a man younger than 45 in good health and CMV-seropositive. Sequenced material: PBMCs. This chain connects TRBV5-4 to TRBJ1-2, with 9 bases lining up with TRBD1. The CDR3 bases are TGTGCCAGCAGATCCACTTTGGGGGACAGGGATGGCTACACCTTC. Translating gives CASRSTLGDRDGYTF.